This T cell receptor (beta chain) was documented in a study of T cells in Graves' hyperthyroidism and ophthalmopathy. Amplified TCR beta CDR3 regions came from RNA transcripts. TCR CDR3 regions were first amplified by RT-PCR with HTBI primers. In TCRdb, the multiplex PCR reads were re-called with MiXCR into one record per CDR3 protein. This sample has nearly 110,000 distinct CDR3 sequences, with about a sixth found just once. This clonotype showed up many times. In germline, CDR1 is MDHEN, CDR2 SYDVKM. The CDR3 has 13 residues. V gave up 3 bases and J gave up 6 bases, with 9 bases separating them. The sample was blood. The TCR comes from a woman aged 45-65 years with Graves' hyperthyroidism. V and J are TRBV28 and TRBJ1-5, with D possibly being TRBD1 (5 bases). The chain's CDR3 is CASSFSGVQPQHF. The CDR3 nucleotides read TGTGCCAGCAGTTTTTCGGGGGTTCAGCCCCAGCATTTT.